A single sample is the source of the 5 T cell receptor beta chains below, sequenced in a study of shared clonotypes between healthy human individuals. TCRdb keeps only in-frame clones here, not all; method: immunoSEQ multiplex PCR. The sample records over 1.5 million clones, nearly 99% being singletons. Sequenced material: naive CD4+ T cells sorted from blood. The subset was: CD45RA+ positively selected. These receptor sequences come from a man under 40 in good health.

The J gene is TRBJ2-1, the V gene TRBV18; tentative D call: TRBD1 (6 bases). Per the germline V gene, CDR1 is KGHSH and CDR2 is LQKENI. V was trimmed by 3 bases and J by 1 base, leaving 25 bases between them. This CDR3 spans 20 amino acids. In DNA form, the CDR3 reads TGTGCCAGCTCACCCTTGGCTAGCACGGGAACAGGGCGATCCTACAATGAGCAGTTCTTC. This codes for CASSPLASTGTGRSYNEQFF.

The chain recombines TRBV5-1 with TRBJ1-1; 8 bases are a match to TRBD1. This CDR3 comprises 16 residues. With V trimmed by 2 bases and J by 2 bases, 8 bases remained unmatched. Germline-derived CDR1 and CDR2 are SGHRS and YFSETQ. Written as DNA, the CDR3 is TGCGCCAGCAGCTTATTCCCAGGGGGCGCAAACACTGAAGCTTTCTTT. Translated, it gives CASSLFPGGANTEAFF.

The chain joins TRBV7-8 to TRBJ2-7; possibly TRBD1 or TRBD2 for D (5 bases each). The CDR3 consists of 16 residues. CDR1 is SGHVS and CDR2 is FQNEAQ in the germline V gene. V was clipped by 8 bases and J by 0 bases, with 20 bases between them. CDR3 in amino acids: CASAGKPGLISYEQYF. CDR3 sequence (DNA): TGTGCCAGCGCTGGGAAACCGGGGCTTATCTCCTACGAGCAGTACTTC.

The chain is built from TRBV27 and TRBJ2-7; 7 bases are shared with TRBD1. The trim removed 6 bases at V and 2 bases at J, leaving 7 bases unmatched. CDR3 length: 14 amino acids. Per the germline V gene, CDR1 is MNHEY and CDR2 is SMNVEV (reference sequence). This CDR3 is CASSRQGPPYEQYF. The CDR3 DNA follows: TGTGCCAGCAGCAGACAGGGACCGCCCTACGAGCAGTACTTC.

The rearrangement links TRBV6-5 to TRBJ2-2; D is uncertain. Between the trimmed V and J ends, which lost 1 base and 7 bases, there was a span of 10 bases. The CDR3 runs 14 residues. CDR1 is MNHEY and CDR2 is SVGAGI in the germline V gene. This CDR3 reads CASSYFRSGGELFF. In DNA form, the CDR3 reads TGTGCCAGCAGTTACTTCAGGTCAGGCGGGGAGCTGTTTTTT.